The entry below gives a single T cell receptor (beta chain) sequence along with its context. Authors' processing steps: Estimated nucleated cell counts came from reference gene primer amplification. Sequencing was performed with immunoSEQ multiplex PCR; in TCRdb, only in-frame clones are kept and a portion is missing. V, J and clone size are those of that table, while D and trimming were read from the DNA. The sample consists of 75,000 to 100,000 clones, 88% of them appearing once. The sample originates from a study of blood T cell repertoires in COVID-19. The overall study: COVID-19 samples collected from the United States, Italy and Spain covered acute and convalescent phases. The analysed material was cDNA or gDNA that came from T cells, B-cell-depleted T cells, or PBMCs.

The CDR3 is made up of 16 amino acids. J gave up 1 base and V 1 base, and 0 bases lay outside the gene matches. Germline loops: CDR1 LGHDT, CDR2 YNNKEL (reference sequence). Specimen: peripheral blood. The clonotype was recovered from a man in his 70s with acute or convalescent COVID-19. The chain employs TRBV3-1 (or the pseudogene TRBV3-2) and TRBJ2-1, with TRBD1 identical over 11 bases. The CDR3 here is CASSQGDRGSYNEQFF. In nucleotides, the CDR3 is TGTGCCAGCAGCCAAGGGGACAGGGGGTCCTACAATGAGCAGTTCTTC.